This TCR beta chain was identified during a study of T cells expressing NK-cell markers. TCRdb derives one entry per CDR3 protein from the 5' RACE reads, leaving out DNA. This sample's table has fewer than 200,000 distinct CDR3 sequences. The CDR3 has 12 residues. Germline assignment: CDR1 LGHDT and CDR2 YNNKEL (reference sequence). The sequence was obtained from a woman between 18 and 70 years old in good health. The sequenced sample consisted of blood T cells: a sorted CD56 or NKG2C T cell subset, CD4+ or CD8+ T cells, or bulk PBMC T cells (not recorded which). The chain combines TRBV3-1 with TRBJ1-2; TCRdb picks TRBD1, but there is no DNA to check that call. This chain's CDR3 is CASSYRQYGYTF.